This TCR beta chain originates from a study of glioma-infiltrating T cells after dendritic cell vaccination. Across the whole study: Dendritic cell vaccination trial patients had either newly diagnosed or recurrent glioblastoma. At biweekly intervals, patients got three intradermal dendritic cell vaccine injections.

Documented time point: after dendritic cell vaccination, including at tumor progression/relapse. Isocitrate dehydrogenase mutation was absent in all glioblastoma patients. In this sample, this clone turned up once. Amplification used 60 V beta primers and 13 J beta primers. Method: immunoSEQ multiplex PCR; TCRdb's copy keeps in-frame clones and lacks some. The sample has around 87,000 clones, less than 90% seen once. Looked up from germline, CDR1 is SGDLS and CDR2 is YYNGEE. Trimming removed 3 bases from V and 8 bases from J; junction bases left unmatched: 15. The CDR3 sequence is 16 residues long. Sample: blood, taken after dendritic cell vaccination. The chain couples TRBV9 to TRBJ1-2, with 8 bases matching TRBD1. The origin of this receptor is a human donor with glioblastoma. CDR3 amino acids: CASSGSGTGYQRGYTF. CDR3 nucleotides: TGTGCCAGCAGCGGCAGCGGGACAGGCTACCAAAGGGGCTACACCTTC.